These T cell receptor beta chains were read from a single sample in a study of blood T cell repertoires in COVID-19. TCRdb's copy holds only in-frame clones and misses some; the assay was immunoSEQ multiplex PCR. The table records about 44,000 clones, about 81% of them present only once. The sequencing input was peripheral blood. The receptors originated from a human donor in a cohort sampled during active COVID-19. The CDR3 runs from the conserved cysteine through the conserved F or W. The D gene is left open where the match is weak. A row's size may be missing; if present it is once, few, many or a size class.

v_call	d_call	j_call	clone_size	cdr3_nt	cdr3_aa
TRBV5-1	.	TRBJ2-5	once	TGCGCCAGCAGCTTGGGGACTCAAGAGACCCAGTACTTC	CASSLGTQETQYF
TRBV11-2	.	TRBJ1-4	.	TGTGCCAGCAGAATTAGCAGAACAAATGAAAAACTGTTTTTT	CASRISRTNEKLFF
TRBV18	.	TRBJ1-5	few	TGTGCCAGCTCACCAAGGAGCGGTTTCGGTCAGCCCCAGCATTTT	CASSPRSGFGQPQHF
TRBV6-6	TRBD1	TRBJ1-5	.	TGTGCCAGCAGTGTTGACAGGGCAGGGCAGCCCCAGCATTTT	CASSVDRAGQPQHF
TRBV6-5	TRBD1	TRBJ2-7	.	TGTGCCAGCAGTTTTAGGGGGGACAGGGGCGAGCAGTACTTC	CASSFRGDRGEQYF
TRBV5-1	.	TRBJ2-2	.	TGCGCCAGCGGTGTGGGCCGCTTGAACACCGGGGAGCTGTTTTTT	CASGVGRLNTGELFF
TRBV4-1	TRBD1	TRBJ1-1	.	TGCGCCAGCAGCTCACAGGGGGCGCGAACTGAAGCTTTCTTT	CASSSQGARTEAFF
TRBV5-1	TRBD1	TRBJ1-4	few	TGCGCCAGCAGCGGTACAGGGGCAACTAATGAAAAACTGTTTTTT	CASSGTGATNEKLFF
TRBV5-1	TRBD2	TRBJ2-1	.	TGCGCCAGCAGACTAGCGGGGTCCTTTGGCCACAATGAGCAGTTCTTC	CASRLAGSFGHNEQFF
TRBV5-8	.	TRBJ2-1	.	TGTGCCAGCAGCTTGGTAGGGGGGGCCGGATACAATGAGCAGTTCTTC	CASSLVGGAGYNEQFF
TRBV11-3	.	TRBJ2-2	.	TGTGCCAGCAGCCAATCCGTGGCGGGGCTGTCGAACACCGGGGAGCTGTTTTTT	CASSQSVAGLSNTGELFF
TRBV4-3	.	TRBJ2-1	.	TGCGCCAGCAGCCAAGATAGGCTACGGGGCAATGAGCAGTTCTTC	CASSQDRLRGNEQFF
TRBV25-1	TRBD1	TRBJ2-5	.	TGTGCCAGCAGTGAATACCAAAGGGGGCAGGGGTACCAAGAGACCCAGTACTTC	CASSEYQRGQGYQETQYF
TRBV9	TRBD1	TRBJ1-1	.	TGTGCCAGCAGCGCGGCACCGGGACAGGGACCGGACACTGAAGCTTTCTTT	CASSAAPGQGPDTEAFF
TRBV10-1	TRBD1	TRBJ2-5	.	TGCGCCAGCGGGACAGGGCACCAAGAGACCCAGTACTTC	CASGTGHQETQYF
TRBV7-9	TRBD2	TRBJ2-5	few	TGTGCCTACGAGGCGGGGGATGAGACCCAGTACTTC	CAYEAGDETQYF
TRBV25-1	.	TRBJ1-3	.	TGTGCCAGCAGTGAACAGGCGTACTCTGGAAACACCATATATTTT	CASSEQAYSGNTIYF
TRBV7-6	TRBD1	TRBJ2-7	.	TGTGCCAGCAGCCCTTGGGGACAGGGGGCAGGCGAGCAGTACTTC	CASSPWGQGAGEQYF
TRBV25-1	TRBD1	TRBJ2-5	.	TGTGCCAGCAGTGGACAGGGCGGCGAGACCCAGTACTTC	CASSGQGGETQYF
TRBV29-1	.	TRBJ1-6	.	TGCAGCGTCGCTTACGGGGAATATTCACCCCTCCACTTT	CSVAYGEYSPLHF
TRBV6-5	.	TRBJ1-3	.	TGTGCCACCTTTCGGTCGTCTGGAAACACCATATATTTT	CATFRSSGNTIYF
TRBV10-3	TRBD2	TRBJ2-1	.	TGTGCCAGCGGCAAGGGGAGCGGGGGTCACAATGAGCAGTTCTTC	CASGKGSGGHNEQFF
TRBV2	TRBD1	TRBJ2-7	.	TGTGCCAGCAGTGATGGACAGGGAGGACACGAGCAGTACTTC	CASSDGQGGHEQYF
TRBV7-2	TRBD1	TRBJ1-1	.	TGTGCCAGCAGCAGGGACAGGTTGAGCACTGAAGCTTTCTTT	CASSRDRLSTEAFF
TRBV5-1	.	TRBJ1-1	.	TGCGCCAGCAGCTTGGCAGGGGTCGAATCTTTCTTT	CASSLAGVESFF
TRBV5-4	TRBD2	TRBJ2-1	.	TGTGCCAGCAGCTTGCCGACTAGCGGGTGGAATGAGCAGTTCTTC	CASSLPTSGWNEQFF